The following is a T cell receptor beta chain sequence with its context. Its antigen is not identified. The sample is drawn from a study of OX40 agonist ivuxolimab in advanced cancers. Study as a whole: Among those treated, three patients had partial responses, one with hepatocellular carcinoma and two with cutaneous melanoma. Study observations and caveats: Relatively little clonal expansion, among the lowest observed, appeared in partial responders at 0.1-3.0 mg/kg. Among the nonresponders, some also had low normalized T-cell clonal expansion.

Sequenced by immunoSEQ multiplex PCR; TCRdb stores in-frame clones only, minus some. The sample has tens of thousands of clones, around four fifths seen once. Patients with a history of autoimmune disease or on systemic immunosuppression were excluded. The germline CDR1 and CDR2 sequences are SGHRS and YFSETQ. The V gene lost 0 bases and the J gene lost 2 bases, with 8 bases spanning the gap. This CDR3 contains 15 residues. The rearrangement uses TRBV5-1 and TRBJ2-2, with D perhaps matching TRBD2 (6 bases). The sequence derives from an adult with an advanced solid tumor such as melanoma, head and neck, liver or kidney cancer. Sequences were derived from CD4+ or CD8+ T cells sorted from blood, sampled in a trial of the OX40 agonist ivuxolimab. The DNA of the CDR3 is TGCGCCAGCAGCTTGGGTAGCGGAAACACCGGGGAGCTGTTTTTT. Translated: CASSLGSGNTGELFF.